This T cell receptor (beta chain) was recovered during a study of shared clonotypes between healthy human individuals. Germline loops: CDR1 MNHNY, CDR2 SVGAGI (reference sequence). V was cut by 6 bases and J by 2 bases, with 16 bases left in between. The length of the CDR3 is 15 residues. Method: immunoSEQ multiplex PCR; TCRdb's copy keeps in-frame clones and lacks some. This repertoire shows around 530,000 clones, roughly four fifths found once; its top ten account for about 12%. The sample taken for sequencing was PBMCs. The TCR sequence derives from a woman aged 40-49 years in good health. Some clones in this sample may be carry-over from other donors' samples. V and J are TRBV6-6 and TRBJ2-5, with D perhaps assigned TRBD1 or TRBD2 (5 bases each). The CDR3 loop reads CASSEGRRSQETQYF. In DNA, the CDR3 is TGTGCCAGCAGCGAGGGGCGCCGTTCTCAAGAGACCCAGTACTTC.